This T cell receptor beta chain was retrieved from a study of blood T cell repertoires in COVID-19. Study background: The study drew acute and convalescent COVID-19 samples from the United States, Italy and Spain. The cDNA or gDNA used as material had been derived from T cells, B-cell-depleted T cells, or PBMCs.

V was trimmed by 6 bases and J by 1 base, leaving 10 bases between them. This CDR3 has 14 residues. Germline V lookup: CDR1 SNHLY, CDR2 FYNNEI. In the authors' workflow: It was from reference gene primer amplification that nucleated cell counts were estimated. Libraries were prepared by immunoSEQ multiplex PCR; TCRdb keeps only in-frame clonotypes and omits some of them. D and trimming were read from the DNA, whereas the V and J calls and clone size are those reported in that table. Among around 230,000 clones listed, around 85% were seen once. The genes are TRBV2 and TRBJ1-3, with D tentatively TRBD1 (5 bases). The sequenced sample was peripheral blood. The receptor comes from a man aged 40-49 years with acute or convalescent COVID-19. CDR3 sequence (DNA): TGTGCCAGCAGGTCGGACACTTCTGGAAACACCATATATTTT. Translated, it gives CASRSDTSGNTIYF.